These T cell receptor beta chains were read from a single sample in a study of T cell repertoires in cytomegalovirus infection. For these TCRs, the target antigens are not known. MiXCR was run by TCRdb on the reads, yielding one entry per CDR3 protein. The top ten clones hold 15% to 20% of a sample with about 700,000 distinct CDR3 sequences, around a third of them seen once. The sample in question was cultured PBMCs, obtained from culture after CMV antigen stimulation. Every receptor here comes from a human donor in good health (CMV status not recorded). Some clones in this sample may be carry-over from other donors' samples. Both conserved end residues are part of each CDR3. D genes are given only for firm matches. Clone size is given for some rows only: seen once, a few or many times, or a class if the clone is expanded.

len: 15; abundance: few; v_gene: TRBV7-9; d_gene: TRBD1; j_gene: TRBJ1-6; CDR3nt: TGTGCCAGCAGCCTCGGGACAGGGGGATATTCACCCCTCCACTTT; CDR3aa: CASSLGTGGYSPLHF
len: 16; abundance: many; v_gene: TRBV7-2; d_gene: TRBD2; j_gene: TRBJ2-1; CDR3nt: TGTGCCAGCAGCTTAAGACTAGCGGGGAGCCACAATGAGCAGTTCTTC; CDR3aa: CASSLRLAGSHNEQFF
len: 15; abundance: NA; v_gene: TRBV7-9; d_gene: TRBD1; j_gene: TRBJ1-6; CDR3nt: TGTGCCAGCAGCTCGGCCGGGACAGGGGACCCACCCCTCCACTTT; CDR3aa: CASSSAGTGDPPLHF
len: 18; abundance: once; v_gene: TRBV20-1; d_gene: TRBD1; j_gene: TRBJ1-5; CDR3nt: TGCAGTGCAATACCTGGAGGGGGAGGGGGCTATAGCAATCAGCCCCAGCATTTT; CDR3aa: CSAIPGGGGGYSNQPQHF
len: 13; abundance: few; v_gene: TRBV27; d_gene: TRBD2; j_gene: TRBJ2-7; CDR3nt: TGTGCCATCGGGGGGACTAGGTCCTACGAGCAGTACTTC; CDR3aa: CAIGGTRSYEQYF
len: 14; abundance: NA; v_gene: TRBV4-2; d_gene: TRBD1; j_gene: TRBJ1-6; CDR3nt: TGTGCCAGCAGCGGAGAGACAGGGATCTCACCCCTCCACTTT; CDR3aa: CASSGETGISPLHF
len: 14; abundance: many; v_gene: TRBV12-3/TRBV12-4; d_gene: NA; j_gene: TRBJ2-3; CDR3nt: TGTGCCAGCAGTTTAACTCTGAGCACAGATACGCAGTATTTT; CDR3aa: CASSLTLSTDTQYF
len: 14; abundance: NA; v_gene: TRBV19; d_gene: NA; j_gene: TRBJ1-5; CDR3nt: TGTGCCAGTAGTACGCTATACGGCAATCAGCCCCAGCATTTT; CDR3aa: CASSTLYGNQPQHF
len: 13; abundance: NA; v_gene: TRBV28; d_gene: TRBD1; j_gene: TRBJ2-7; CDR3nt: TGTGCCAGCTCGGACAGGATCACCTACGAGCAGTACTTC; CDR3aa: CASSDRITYEQYF
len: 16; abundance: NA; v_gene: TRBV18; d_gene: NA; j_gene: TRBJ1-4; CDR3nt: TGTGCCAGCTCACCCCCTCCTCGGGGGACTAATGAAAAACTGTTTTTT; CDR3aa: CASSPPPRGTNEKLFF
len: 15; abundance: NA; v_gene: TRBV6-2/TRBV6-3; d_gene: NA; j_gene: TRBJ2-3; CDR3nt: TGTGCCAGCAGCCCGGCGGACACCAGTGGAGATACGCAGTATTTT; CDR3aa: CASSPADTSGDTQYF
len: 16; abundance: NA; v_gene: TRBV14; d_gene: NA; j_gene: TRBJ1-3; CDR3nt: TGTGCCAGCAGCCAAGTCGCCCAGTTCTCTGGAAACACCATATATTTT; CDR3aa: CASSQVAQFSGNTIYF
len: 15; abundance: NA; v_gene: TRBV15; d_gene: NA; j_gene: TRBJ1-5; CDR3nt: TGTGCCACCAGCAGGACCTGGGAGGAAAATCAGCCCCAGCATTTT; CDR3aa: CATSRTWEENQPQHF
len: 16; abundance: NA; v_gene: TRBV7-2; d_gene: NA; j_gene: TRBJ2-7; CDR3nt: TGTGCCAGCAGCTTAGAAGGCTTAACACTCACCTACGAGCAGTACTTC; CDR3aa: CASSLEGLTLTYEQYF
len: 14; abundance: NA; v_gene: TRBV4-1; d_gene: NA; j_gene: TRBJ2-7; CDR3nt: TGCGCCAGCAGCCCCCAACCCGGCCTCTACGAGCAGTACTTC; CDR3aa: CASSPQPGLYEQYF
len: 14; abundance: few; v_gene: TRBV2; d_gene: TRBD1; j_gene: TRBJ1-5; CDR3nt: TGTGCCAGCAGTGACCGGGACAGGAGGCAGCCCCAGCATTTT; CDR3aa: CASSDRDRRQPQHF
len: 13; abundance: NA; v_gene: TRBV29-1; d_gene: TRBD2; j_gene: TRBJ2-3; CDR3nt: TGCAGCGTCCTAGCGGTCGGCACAGATACGCAGTATTTT; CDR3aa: CSVLAVGTDTQYF
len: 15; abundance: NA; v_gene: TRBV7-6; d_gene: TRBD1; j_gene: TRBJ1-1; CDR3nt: TGTGCCAGCAGCTCAATAGGACAGGGGAACACTGAAGCTTTCTTT; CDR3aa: CASSSIGQGNTEAFF
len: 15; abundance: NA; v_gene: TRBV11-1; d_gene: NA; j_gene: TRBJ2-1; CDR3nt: TGTGCCAGCAGCTTTGGACAGTTTCGGGGCAATGAGCAGTTCTTC; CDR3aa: CASSFGQFRGNEQFF
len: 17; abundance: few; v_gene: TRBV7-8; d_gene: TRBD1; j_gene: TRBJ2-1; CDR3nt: TGTGCCAGCAGCTTATCCACCGCGGGACAGGGGTCGAATGAGCAGTTCTTC; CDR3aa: CASSLSTAGQGSNEQFF
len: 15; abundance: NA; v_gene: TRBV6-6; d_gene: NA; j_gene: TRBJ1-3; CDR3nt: TGTGCCAGCAGTTACGTACGGGCTACTGGAAACACCATATATTTT; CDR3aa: CASSYVRATGNTIYF
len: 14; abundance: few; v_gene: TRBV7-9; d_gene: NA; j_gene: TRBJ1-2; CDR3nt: TGTGCCAGCAGCTTCCTTATTGCTAACTATGGCTACACCTTC; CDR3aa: CASSFLIANYGYTF
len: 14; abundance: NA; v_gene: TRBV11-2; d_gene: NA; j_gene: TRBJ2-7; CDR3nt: TGTGCCAGCAGCTTAGTGGGCGGACGGAGCGAGCAGTACTTC; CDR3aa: CASSLVGGRSEQYF
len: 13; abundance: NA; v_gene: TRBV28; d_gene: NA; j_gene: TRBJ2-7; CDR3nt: TGTGCCAGCAAGAATCTCGCATCCTACGAGCAGTACTTC; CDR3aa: CASKNLASYEQYF
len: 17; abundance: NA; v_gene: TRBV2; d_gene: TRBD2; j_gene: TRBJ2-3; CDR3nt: TGTGCCAGCAGTCGGCGACTAGCGGGGGCTGGCACAGATACGCAGTATTTT; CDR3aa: CASSRRLAGAGTDTQYF
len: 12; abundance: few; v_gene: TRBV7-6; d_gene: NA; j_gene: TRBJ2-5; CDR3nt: TGTGCCAGCAGCCCTTCGCTGGGGACCCAGTACTTC; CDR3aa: CASSPSLGTQYF
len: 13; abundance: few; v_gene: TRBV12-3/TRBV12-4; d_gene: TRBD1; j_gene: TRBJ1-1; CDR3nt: TGTGCCAGCGGGTCGACAGGGAGCGCTGAAGCTTTCTTT; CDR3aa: CASGSTGSAEAFF
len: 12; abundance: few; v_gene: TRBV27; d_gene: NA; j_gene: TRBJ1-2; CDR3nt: TGTGCCAGCAGTGGAACAGGGTTCGGCTACACCTTC; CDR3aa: CASSGTGFGYTF
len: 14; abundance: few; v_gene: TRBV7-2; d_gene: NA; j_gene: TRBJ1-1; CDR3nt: TGTGCCAGCAGCCAGGAGGGGCTGTACACTGAAGCTTTCTTT; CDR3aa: CASSQEGLYTEAFF
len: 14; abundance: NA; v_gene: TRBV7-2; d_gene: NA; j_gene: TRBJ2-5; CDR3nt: TGTGCCAGCGGCCGTCCGGGACAACAAGAGACCCAGTACTTC; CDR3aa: CASGRPGQQETQYF
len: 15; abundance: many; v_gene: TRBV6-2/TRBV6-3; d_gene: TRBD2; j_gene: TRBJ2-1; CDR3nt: TGTGCCAGCAGTTATTCAAGCGGGATTTACAATGAGCAGTTCTTC; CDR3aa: CASSYSSGIYNEQFF
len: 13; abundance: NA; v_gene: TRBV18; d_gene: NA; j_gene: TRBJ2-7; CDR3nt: TGTGCCAGCTCACCACAACTCCCGGGCCTGCAGTACTTC; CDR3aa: CASSPQLPGLQYF
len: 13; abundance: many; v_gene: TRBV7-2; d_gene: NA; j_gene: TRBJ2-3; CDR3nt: TGTGCCAGCACCCGCGGTAGGGTTGATACGCAGTATTTT; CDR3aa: CASTRGRVDTQYF
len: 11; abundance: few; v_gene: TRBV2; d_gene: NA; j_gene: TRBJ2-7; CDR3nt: TGTGCCAGTTACGACGGGGGCGAGCAGTACTTC; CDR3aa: CASYDGGEQYF
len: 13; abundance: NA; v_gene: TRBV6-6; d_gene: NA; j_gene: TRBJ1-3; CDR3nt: TGTGCCACCGCGTGGGAGGGTGGGAACACCATATATTTT; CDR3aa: CATAWEGGNTIYF
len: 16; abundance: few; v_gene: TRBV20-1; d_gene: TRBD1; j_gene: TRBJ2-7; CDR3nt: TGCAGTGCTAGAGACCCAATCGGGACAGGGTCCTACGAGCAGTACTTC; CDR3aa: CSARDPIGTGSYEQYF
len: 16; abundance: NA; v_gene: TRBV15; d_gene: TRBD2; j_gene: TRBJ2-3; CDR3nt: TGTGCCACCGAGAACGGGGGGGCCGTTGGCACAGATACGCAGTATTTT; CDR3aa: CATENGGAVGTDTQYF
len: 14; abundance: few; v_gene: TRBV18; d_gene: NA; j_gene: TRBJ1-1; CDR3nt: TGTGCCAGCTCACCAAGGTCCGGGAACACTGAAGCTTTCTTT; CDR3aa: CASSPRSGNTEAFF
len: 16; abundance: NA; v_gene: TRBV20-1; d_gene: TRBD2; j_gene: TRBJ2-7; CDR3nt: TGCAGTGCTAGAGGGCTAGCGGGAGTTCCATTGTACGAGCAGTACTTC; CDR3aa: CSARGLAGVPLYEQYF
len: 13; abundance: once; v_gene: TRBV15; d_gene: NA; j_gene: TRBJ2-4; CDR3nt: TGTGCCACCAGCACGAAGGGCAAAAACATTCAGTACTTC; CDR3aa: CATSTKGKNIQYF
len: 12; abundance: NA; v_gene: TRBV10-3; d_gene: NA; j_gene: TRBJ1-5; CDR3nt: TGTGCCATCAGTGAGAGGAATCAGCCCCAGCATTTT; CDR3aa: CAISERNQPQHF
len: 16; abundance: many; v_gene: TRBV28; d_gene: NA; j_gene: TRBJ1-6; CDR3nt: TGTGCCAGCAGTTACCCAAGGGACCGCTCAAATTCACCCCTCCACTTT; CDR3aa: CASSYPRDRSNSPLHF
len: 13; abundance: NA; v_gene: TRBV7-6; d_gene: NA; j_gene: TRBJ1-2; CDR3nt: TGTGCCAGCAGCTTAGGGGGACAACGCGGCTACACCTTC; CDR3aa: CASSLGGQRGYTF
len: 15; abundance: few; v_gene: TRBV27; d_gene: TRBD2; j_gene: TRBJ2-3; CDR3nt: TGTGCCAGCAGATTTACCGGGGGGAGCACAGATACGCAGTATTTT; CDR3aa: CASRFTGGSTDTQYF
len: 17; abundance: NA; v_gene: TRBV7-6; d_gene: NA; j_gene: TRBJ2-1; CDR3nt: TGTGCCAGCAGCTCCACCACCAGGGCAGGAGGGATGTATGAGCAGTTCTTC; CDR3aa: CASSSTTRAGGMYEQFF
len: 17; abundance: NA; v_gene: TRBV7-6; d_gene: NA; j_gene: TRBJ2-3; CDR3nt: TGTGCCAGCAGCGGATTCGGCCGGGCCTCTAGCACAGATACGCAGTATTTT; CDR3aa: CASSGFGRASSTDTQYF
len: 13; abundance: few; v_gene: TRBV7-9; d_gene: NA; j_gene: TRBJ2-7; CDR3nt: TGTGCCAGCAGCTTCTCCAGCTCGGTCGAGCAGTACTTC; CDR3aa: CASSFSSSVEQYF
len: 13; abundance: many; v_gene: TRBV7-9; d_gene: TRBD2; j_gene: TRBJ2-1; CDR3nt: TGTGCCAGCAGCCGAGCGGGAAGCGATGAGCAGTTCTTC; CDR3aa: CASSRAGSDEQFF
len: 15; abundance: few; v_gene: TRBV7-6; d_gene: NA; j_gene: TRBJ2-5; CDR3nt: TGTGCCAGCAGCCCGCGGCCGGGTTTACAAGAGACCCAGTACTTC; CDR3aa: CASSPRPGLQETQYF
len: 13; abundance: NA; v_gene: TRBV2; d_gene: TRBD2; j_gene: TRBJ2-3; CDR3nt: TGTGCCACGACTAGCTTGAGGTCAGATACGCAGTATTTT; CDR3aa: CATTSLRSDTQYF
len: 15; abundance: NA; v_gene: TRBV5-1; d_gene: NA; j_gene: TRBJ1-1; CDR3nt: TGCGCCAGCAGCTTGATCTCCGAAGGGGTCACTGAAGCTTTCTTT; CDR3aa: CASSLISEGVTEAFF
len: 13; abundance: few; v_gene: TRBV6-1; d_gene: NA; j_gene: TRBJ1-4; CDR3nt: TGTGCCAGCAACGCAGACGGCCCTCCCAAACTGTTTTTT; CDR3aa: CASNADGPPKLFF
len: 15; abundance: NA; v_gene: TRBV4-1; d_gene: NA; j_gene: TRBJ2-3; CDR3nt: TGCGCCAGCAGCCAAGAAAGTCAGAGTGCAGATACGCAGTATTTT; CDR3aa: CASSQESQSADTQYF
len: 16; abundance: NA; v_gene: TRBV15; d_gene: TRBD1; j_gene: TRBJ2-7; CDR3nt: TGTGCCACCAGCAGCCAATACCGGGACAGCCACTACGAGCAGTACTTC; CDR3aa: CATSSQYRDSHYEQYF